Listed here is a single T cell receptor (beta chain). What it binds is unknown. The entry originates in a study of OX40 agonist ivuxolimab in advanced cancers. In the study overall: Dose-escalation subjects each had hepatocellular carcinoma, melanoma, renal cell or head and neck cancer. Previous treatment with anti-PD-1, anti-PD-L1 or anti-CTLA-4 therapy was allowed; approximately 40% had received some.

General study results and limits: The average count of expanded clones was higher among CD8+ T cells than among CD4+. Researchers did not establish what antigens the expanded peripheral T cells target.

In germline, CDR1 is MNHNY, CDR2 SVGAGI (reference sequence). The junction had 10 bases not matched to a gene; V was cut back by 7 bases and J by 5 bases. CDR3 size: 14 residues. TCRdb's copy holds only in-frame clones and misses some; the assay was immunoSEQ multiplex PCR. The sample shows about 60,000 clones, about 90% of them seen only once. The sequence was obtained from an adult with an advanced solid tumor such as melanoma, head and neck, liver or kidney cancer. Here the sequenced sample was CD4+ or CD8+ T cells sorted from blood, taken in a trial of the OX40 agonist ivuxolimab. The rearrangement joins TRBV6-6 to TRBJ2-7; 8 nucleotides match TRBD1. CDR3 protein: CASTGQGTIDEQYF. CDR3 nucleotide sequence: TGTGCCAGCACCGGACAGGGTACGATCGACGAGCAGTACTTC.